Following are 20 T cell receptor beta chains from one sample sequenced in a study of identifying expanded T cells in peripheral blood. Profiled with immunoSEQ multiplex PCR; TCRdb holds only in-frame clones, not every one. The sample carries some 130,000 clones, 80% to 90% recorded once. The specimen was blood. The receptor set was obtained from a person between 18 and 70 years old in good health.

V gene TRBV7-4 combines with J gene TRBJ2-5; TRBD1 might be the D (6 bases). This CDR3 spans 17 amino acids. Germline V gene data show CDR1 as SGHVT and CDR2 as SQSDAQ. The germline V and J ends were trimmed by 1 base and 1 base, with 16 bases remaining between them. In nucleotides, the CDR3 is TGTGCCAGCAGCTTAGAGGACAGAGAAGCACTCCAAGAGACCCAGTACTTC. This sequence encodes CASSLEDREALQETQYF.

This sequence joins TRBV19 and TRBJ1-5; TRBD1 agrees at 7 bases. After removal of 5 bases from V and 0 bases from J, the junction contained 10 bases not matched to a gene. Per germline, CDR1 LNHDA and CDR2 SQIVND (reference sequence). The CDR3 has 17 residues. The CDR3 reads CASSLQGGPYSNQPQHF. The CDR3 coding sequence is TGTGCCAGTAGTCTTCAGGGGGGACCTTATAGCAATCAGCCCCAGCATTTT.

This rearrangement joins TRBV27 to TRBJ1-5; D is unclear. CDR3 size: 13 residues. CDR1 is MNHEY, CDR2 SMNVEV, per germline (reference sequence). The V end lost 6 bases, the J end lost 7 bases, and 13 bases lay between the germline ends. The DNA of the CDR3 is TGTGCCAGCAGCCTAACGTCTTCGCAGCCCCAGCATTTT. Translating it yields CASSLTSSQPQHF.

The rearrangement uses TRBV7-2 and TRBJ2-3, with D perhaps being TRBD1 or TRBD2 (5 bases each). Trimming left V 3 bases short and J 6 bases short, with 13 bases between. Germline V gives CDR1 SGHTA, CDR2 FQGNSA. The CDR3 is made up of 14 amino acids. The CDR3 protein is CASSFDPEGDTQYF. The CDR3 coding sequence is TGTGCCAGCAGCTTCGACCCCGAGGGGGATACGCAGTATTTT. Using reference TRBV7-2 and TRBJ2-3 for the parts outside the CDR3, the full variable domain is GAGVSQSPSNKVTEKGKDVELRCDPISGHTALYWYRQSLGQGLEFLIYFQGNSAPDKSGLPSDRFSAERTGGSVSTLTIQRTQQEDSAVYLCASSFDPEGDTQYFGPGTRLTVL.

The chain couples TRBV23-1 to TRBJ1-1; no firm D call. TRBV23-1 is labeled an ORF, and its function is uncertain. The CDR3 sequence is 14 residues long. Trimming took 3 bases from V and 5 from J, leaving 13 bases between them. CDR3: CASSQPLGLTEAFF. The DNA of the CDR3 is TGCGCCAGCAGTCAGCCTCTGGGGTTAACTGAAGCTTTCTTT.

V and J are TRBV27 and TRBJ2-2; 7 nucleotides align to TRBD1. With V trimmed by 2 bases and J by 6 bases, 6 bases remained unmatched. Germline V gene sequence: CDR1 MNHEY, CDR2 SMNVEV (reference sequence). The CDR3 totals 15 residues. The CDR3 DNA reads as TGTGCCAGCAGTTTAGAGGGGGCGGCAGCCGGGGAGCTGTTTTTT. Its protein is CASSLEGAAAGELFF.

V is TRBV29-1 and J is TRBJ2-3, with 8 bases identical to TRBD1. Germline loops: CDR1 SQVTM, CDR2 ANQGSEA. CDR3 length equals 14 residues. With V trimmed by 7 bases and J by 1 base, 7 bases remained unmatched. DNA for the CDR3: TGCAGCGCAAACCCGGGACAGGGCACAGATACGCAGTATTTT. Protein sequence: CSANPGQGTDTQYF.

The chain has TRBV6-5 and TRBJ1-2; the match to TRBD1 covers 9 bases. The germline gives CDR1 MNHEY, CDR2 SVGAGI. The CDR3 runs to 14 residues. The J segment lost 2 bases and the V segment lost 7 bases, leaving 5 bases of the junction unmatched. CDR3: CASNKQGANYGYTF. CDR3 coding DNA: TGTGCCAGCAATAAACAGGGGGCGAACTATGGCTACACCTTC.

The chain couples TRBV28 to TRBJ1-1; no definite D call. The CDR3 has 13 amino acids. Trimming pared 2 bases from V and 6 bases from J, leaving 10 bases between. CDR1 is MDHEN and CDR2 is SYDVKM in the germline V gene. This chain's CDR3 is CASSLKGYPEAFF. The CDR3 region has the DNA TGTGCCAGCAGTTTAAAGGGATATCCTGAAGCTTTCTTT.

V gene TRBV19 combines with J gene TRBJ2-7; D perhaps matches TRBD1 (6 bases). The CDR3 runs to 14 residues. The germline V gene encodes CDR1 LNHDA and CDR2 SQIVND (reference sequence). Deletions cut 5 bases from V and 0 bases from J, with 11 bases between. CDR3 nucleotide sequence: TGTGCCAGTAGTCGGGACACCGCCTCCTACGAGCAGTACTTC. Protein: CASSRDTASYEQYF.

The chain has TRBV6-4 and TRBJ1-6; D may be TRBD1 (5 bases). This CDR3 region has 14 residues. The V end was cut by 8 bases, the J end by 8 bases, with 16 bases between. The germline gives CDR1 MRHNA, CDR2 SNTAGT. The CDR3 spells CASRARQGDSPLHF. The CDR3 nucleotides are TGTGCCAGCCGGGCGAGGCAGGGAGATTCACCCCTCCACTTT.

This rearrangement joins TRBV29-1 to TRBJ2-5; D uncertain. This CDR3 spans 10 amino acids. Germline V CDR1 and CDR2: SQVTM, ANQGSEA. Trimming cost V 1 base and J 4 bases, with 1 base left between them. This CDR3 reads CSVEAETQYF. As DNA, the CDR3 is TGCAGCGTTGAAGCAGAGACCCAGTACTTC.

The chain combines TRBV28 with TRBJ1-5; D unclear. V shed 6 bases and J shed 9 bases, with 12 bases lying between them. The CDR3 is 12 residues long. Looked up from germline, CDR1 is MDHEN and CDR2 is SYDVKM. The CDR3 region has the DNA TGTGCCAGCAGCGAACCTGGATCGCCCCAGCATTTT. This encodes CASSEPGSPQHF.

The rearrangement uses TRBV28 and TRBJ2-7, with 11 bases matching TRBD2. The CDR3 spans 17 residues. J gave up 2 bases and V 2 bases, and 8 bases lay outside the gene matches. Germline V lookup: CDR1 MDHEN, CDR2 SYDVKM. Written as DNA, the CDR3 is TGTGCCAGCAGTTTAGAGCGTACTAGCGGGAGCACCTACGAGCAGTACTTC. Amino acid sequence: CASSLERTSGSTYEQYF.

This clone was picked up a small number of times. The chain carries TRBV7-2 and TRBJ2-7, with 9 positions matching TRBD2. Germline CDR1 SGHTA, CDR2 FQGNSA. This CDR3 has 14 amino acids. V was pared by 0 bases and J by 6 bases, with 3 bases of the junction left unmatched. This CDR3 is CASSLARGGLEQYF. In DNA form, the CDR3 reads TGTGCCAGCAGCTTAGCGCGGGGGGGCCTCGAGCAGTACTTC.

This clone showed up just a few times. The rearrangement uses TRBV27 and TRBJ2-7; D not resolved. V was clipped by 0 bases and J by 2 bases, with 11 bases between them. CDR3 length equals 15 residues. CDR1 and CDR2 from the germline V gene are MNHEY and SMNVEV (reference sequence). The CDR3: CASSLSPGSTYEQYF. The CDR3 nucleotides read TGTGCCAGCAGTTTATCCCCGGGCAGTACCTACGAGCAGTACTTC.

The chain combines TRBV14 with TRBJ2-5; the D is unclear. V was clipped by 4 bases and J by 5 bases, with 5 bases between them. The CDR3 spans 11 residues. Germline CDR1 SGHDN, CDR2 FVKESK. CDR3 protein: CASSRAETQYF. As DNA, the CDR3 is TGTGCCAGCAGCCGCGCCGAGACCCAGTACTTC.

CDR3 nucleotide sequence: TGTGCCAGCAGCTTAGCGGCAGGGAGAGAGACCCAGTACTTC. Its translation is CASSLAAGRETQYF. V is TRBV7-9 and J is TRBJ2-5; D tentatively fits TRBD1 or TRBD2 (5 bases each). This CDR3 is built from 14 residues. V dropped 0 bases and J dropped 4 bases, with 9 bases sitting between them. CDR1 is SEHNR and CDR2 is FQNEAQ in the germline V gene (reference sequence).

The chain links TRBV7-3 to TRBJ2-3; D possibly corresponds to TRBD2 (6 bases). CDR3 length: 16 residues. Germline V lookup: CDR1 SGHTA, CDR2 FQGTGA. Trimming removed 5 bases at V and 4 bases at J, with 19 bases between. The CDR3 DNA sequence: TGTGCCAGCAGCCCAGGGACCCTAGCTAGCGCAGATACGCAGTATTTT. This gives the protein CASSPGTLASADTQYF. Looking up the rest from reference TRBV7-3 and TRBJ2-3 gives the full variable domain: GAGVSQTPSNKVTEKGKYVELRCDPISGHTALYWYRQSLGQGPEFLIYFQGTGAADDSGLPNDRFFAVRPEGSVSTLKIQRTERGDSAVYLCASSPGTLASADTQYFGPGTRLTVL.

The chain uses TRBV5-1 and TRBJ2-7; TRBD1 matches at 11 bases. V shed 2 bases and J 3 bases; nucleotides not matched to a gene: 7. CDR3 size: 16 residues. CDR1 and CDR2 from the germline V gene are SGHRS and YFSETQ. The CDR3 DNA follows: TGCGCCAGCAGCTTAATCCCCGGGACAGGGGGCTACGAGCAGTACTTC. This sequence encodes CASSLIPGTGGYEQYF.